This TCR beta chain appears in the sequencing data of a study of blood T cell repertoires in COVID-19. Study-level information: In each case, the material was cDNA or gDNA derived from T cells, B-cell-depleted T cells, or PBMCs.

With 6 bases clipped from V and 3 bases from J, the junction kept 6 bases outside the gene matches. Germline-derived CDR1 and CDR2 are SNHLY and FYNNEI. This CDR3 spans 14 amino acids. The method was immunoSEQ multiplex PCR; TCRdb's version includes in-frame clones alone and lacks a portion of them. The data contain about 83,000 clones, about 82% of them seen just once; the ten biggest clones take up about a fifth. Sample: peripheral blood. The chain recombines TRBV2 with TRBJ2-7, with 9 positions matching TRBD2. This clonotype was sampled from a woman older than 75 in a cohort sampled during active or convalescent COVID-19. This chain's CDR3 is CASRGLASFYEQYF. In DNA form, the CDR3 reads TGTGCCAGCAGAGGACTAGCGAGCTTCTACGAGCAGTACTTC.